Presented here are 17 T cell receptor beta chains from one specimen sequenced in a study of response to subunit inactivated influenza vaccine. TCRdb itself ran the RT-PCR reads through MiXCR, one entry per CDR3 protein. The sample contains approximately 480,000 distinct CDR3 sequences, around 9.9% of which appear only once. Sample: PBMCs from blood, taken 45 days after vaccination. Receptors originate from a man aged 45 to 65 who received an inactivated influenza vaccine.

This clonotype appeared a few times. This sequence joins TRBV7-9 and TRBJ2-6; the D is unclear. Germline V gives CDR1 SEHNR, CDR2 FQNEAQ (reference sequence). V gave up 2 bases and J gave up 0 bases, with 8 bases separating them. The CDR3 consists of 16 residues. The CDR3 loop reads CASSLRSYSGANVLTF. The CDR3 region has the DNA TGTGCCAGCAGCTTAAGGAGTTACTCTGGGGCCAACGTCCTGACTTTC.

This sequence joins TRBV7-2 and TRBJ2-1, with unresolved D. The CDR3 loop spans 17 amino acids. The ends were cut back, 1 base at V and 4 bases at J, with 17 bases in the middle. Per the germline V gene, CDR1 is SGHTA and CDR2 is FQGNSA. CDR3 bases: TGTGCCAGCAGCTTAGGAAGGCTCCCGTTTCCTTACAATGAGCAGTTCTTC. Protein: CASSLGRLPFPYNEQFF.

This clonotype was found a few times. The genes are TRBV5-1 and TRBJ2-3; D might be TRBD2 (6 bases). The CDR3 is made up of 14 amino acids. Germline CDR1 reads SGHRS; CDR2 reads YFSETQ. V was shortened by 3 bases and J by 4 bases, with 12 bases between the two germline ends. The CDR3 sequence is CASSYGTGADTQYF. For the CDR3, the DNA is TGCGCCAGCAGCTATGGGACTGGGGCAGATACGCAGTATTTT.

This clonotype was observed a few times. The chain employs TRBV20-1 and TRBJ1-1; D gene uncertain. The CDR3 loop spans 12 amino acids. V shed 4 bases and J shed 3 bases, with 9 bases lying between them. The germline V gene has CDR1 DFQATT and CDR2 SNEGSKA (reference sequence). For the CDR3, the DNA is TGCAGTGCTATACGCCTTTACACTGAAGCTTTCTTT. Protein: CSAIRLYTEAFF.

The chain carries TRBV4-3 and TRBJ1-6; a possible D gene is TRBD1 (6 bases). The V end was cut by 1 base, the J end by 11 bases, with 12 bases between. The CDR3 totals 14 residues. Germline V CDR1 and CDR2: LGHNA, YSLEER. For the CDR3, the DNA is TGCGCCAGCAGCCAAGCCAGGGGCAGTGCACCCCTCCACTTT. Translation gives CASSQARGSAPLHF.

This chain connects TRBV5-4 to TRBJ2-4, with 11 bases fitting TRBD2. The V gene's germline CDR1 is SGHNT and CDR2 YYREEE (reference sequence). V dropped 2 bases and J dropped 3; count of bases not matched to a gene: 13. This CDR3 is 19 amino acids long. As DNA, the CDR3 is TGTGCCAGCAGCTTTACTAGCGGGGGTACCTTTTTTTTCAAAAACATTCAGTACTTC. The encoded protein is CASSFTSGGTFFFKNIQYF.

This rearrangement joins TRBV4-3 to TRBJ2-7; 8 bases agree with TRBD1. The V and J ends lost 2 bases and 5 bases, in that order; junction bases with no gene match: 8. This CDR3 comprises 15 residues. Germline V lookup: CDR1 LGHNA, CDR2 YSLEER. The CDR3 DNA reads TGCGCCAGCAGCCAATGGAGCGGACAGGGCCACGAGCAGTACTTC. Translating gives CASSQWSGQGHEQYF.

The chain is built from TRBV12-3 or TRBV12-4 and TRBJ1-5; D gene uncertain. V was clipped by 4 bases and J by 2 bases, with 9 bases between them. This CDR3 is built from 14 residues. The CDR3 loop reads CASSSFNGNQPQHF. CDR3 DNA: TGTGCCAGCAGTTCCTTCAATGGCAATCAGCCCCAGCATTTT.

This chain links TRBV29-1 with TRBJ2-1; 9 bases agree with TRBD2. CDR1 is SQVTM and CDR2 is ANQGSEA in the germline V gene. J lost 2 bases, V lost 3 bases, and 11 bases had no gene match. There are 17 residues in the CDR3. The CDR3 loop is CSVELAGALSPYNEQFF. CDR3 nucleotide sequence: TGCAGCGTTGAGTTAGCGGGAGCTCTGAGCCCCTACAATGAGCAGTTCTTC.

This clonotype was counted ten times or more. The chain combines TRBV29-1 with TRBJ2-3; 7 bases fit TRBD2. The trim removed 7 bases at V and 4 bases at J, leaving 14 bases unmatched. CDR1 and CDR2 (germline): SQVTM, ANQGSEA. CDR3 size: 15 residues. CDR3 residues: CSAEFGGGPADTQYF. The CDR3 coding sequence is TGCAGCGCCGAATTTGGGGGAGGGCCGGCAGATACGCAGTATTTT.

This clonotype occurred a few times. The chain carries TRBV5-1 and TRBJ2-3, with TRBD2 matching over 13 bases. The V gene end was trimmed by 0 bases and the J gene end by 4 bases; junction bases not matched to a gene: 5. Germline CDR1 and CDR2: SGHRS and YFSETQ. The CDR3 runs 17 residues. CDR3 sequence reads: CASSLAGTSGASDTQYF. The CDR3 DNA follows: TGCGCCAGCAGCTTGGCCGGGACTAGCGGGGCGTCAGATACGCAGTATTTT. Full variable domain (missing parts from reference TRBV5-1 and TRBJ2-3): KAGVTQTPRYLIKTRGQQVTLSCSPISGHRSVSWYQQTPGQGLQFLFEYFSETQRNKGNFPGRFSGRQFSNSRSEMNVSTLELGDSALYLCASSLAGTSGASDTQYFGPGTRLTVL.

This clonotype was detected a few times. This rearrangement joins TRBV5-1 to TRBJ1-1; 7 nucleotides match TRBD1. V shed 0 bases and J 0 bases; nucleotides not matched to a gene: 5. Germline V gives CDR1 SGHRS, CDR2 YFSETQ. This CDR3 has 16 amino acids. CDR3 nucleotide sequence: TGCGCCAGCAGCTTGGGCTGGGGGACAGTGAACACTGAAGCTTTCTTT. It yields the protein CASSLGWGTVNTEAFF. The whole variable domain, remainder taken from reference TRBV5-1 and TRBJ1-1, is KAGVTQTPRYLIKTRGQQVTLSCSPISGHRSVSWYQQTPGQGLQFLFEYFSETQRNKGNFPGRFSGRQFSNSRSEMNVSTLELGDSALYLCASSLGWGTVNTEAFFGQGTRLTVV.

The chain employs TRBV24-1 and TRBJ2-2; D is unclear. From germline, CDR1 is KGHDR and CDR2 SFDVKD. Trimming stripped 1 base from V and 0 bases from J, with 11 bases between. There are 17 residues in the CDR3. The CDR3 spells CATSDFPVETNTGELFF. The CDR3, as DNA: TGTGCCACCAGTGATTTTCCGGTAGAGACGAACACCGGGGAGCTGTTTTTT.

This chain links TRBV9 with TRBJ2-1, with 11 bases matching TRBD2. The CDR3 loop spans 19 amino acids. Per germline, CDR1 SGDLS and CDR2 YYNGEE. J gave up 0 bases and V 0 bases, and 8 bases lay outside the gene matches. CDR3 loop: CASSVDPTSGVSSYNEQFF. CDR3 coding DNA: TGTGCCAGCAGCGTAGACCCGACTAGCGGGGTCAGCTCCTACAATGAGCAGTTCTTC.

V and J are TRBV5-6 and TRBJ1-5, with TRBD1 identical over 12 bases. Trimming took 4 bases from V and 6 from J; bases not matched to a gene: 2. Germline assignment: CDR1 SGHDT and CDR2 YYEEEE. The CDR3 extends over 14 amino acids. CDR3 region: CASSLGQGAQPQHF. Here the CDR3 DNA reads TGTGCCAGCAGCCTGGGACAGGGGGCTCAGCCCCAGCATTTT.

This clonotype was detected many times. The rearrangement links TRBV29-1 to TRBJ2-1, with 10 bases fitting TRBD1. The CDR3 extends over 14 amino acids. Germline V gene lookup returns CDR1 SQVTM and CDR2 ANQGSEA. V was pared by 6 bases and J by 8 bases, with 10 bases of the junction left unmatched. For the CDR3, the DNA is TGCAGCGTCGACAGGGGGCAAATTGGCGATGAGCAGTTCTTC. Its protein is CSVDRGQIGDEQFF.

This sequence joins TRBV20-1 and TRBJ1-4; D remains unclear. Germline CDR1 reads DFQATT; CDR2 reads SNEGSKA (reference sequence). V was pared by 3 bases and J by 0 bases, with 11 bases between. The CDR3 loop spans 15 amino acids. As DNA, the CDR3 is TGCAGTGCTAGTGAAGCTGTCGCAACTAATGAAAAACTGTTTTTT. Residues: CSASEAVATNEKLFF.